This T cell receptor (beta chain) was retrieved from a study of CD8 T cells in ankylosing spondylitis. This clonotype has at least ten counts. TCRdb itself ran the 5' RACE reads through MiXCR, one entry per CDR3 protein. Found here are 250,000 to 400,000 distinct CDR3 sequences, about 9.9% of them singletons; the top ten hold roughly 9.5%. Germline CDR1 reads SGHRS; CDR2 reads YFSETQ. J gave up 5 bases and V 0 bases, and 7 bases lay outside the gene matches. The CDR3 spans 15 residues. The gene calls are TRBV5-1 and TRBJ1-1; 7 bases map to TRBD1. The sample consisted of blood, either unsorted or a sorted T cell fraction (not recorded which). The TCR sequence derives from a female donor with ankylosing spondylitis or in good health (not recorded which). The DNA of the CDR3 is TGCGCCAGCAGCTTGGGAGACAGGGATGGAACTGAAGCTTTCTTT. It specifies CASSLGDRDGTEAFF.